This TCR beta chain was sequenced in a study of T cells after yellow fever vaccination. Across the study: SMART-Seq v4 Ultra Low Input handled preparation of low-cell-number fractions.

General study points: Clonotypes shared by both compartments, CD4 and CD8, made up a small share. The study noted that FACS-sorted repertoires could contain abundant clonotypes contaminating from the bulk population.

In germline, CDR1 is MGHDK, CDR2 SYGVNS. V was trimmed by 0 bases and J by 2 bases, leaving 1 base between them. The CDR3 is made up of 12 amino acids. A note on this clonotype: Antigen specificity is unknown.

Production of TCR cDNA was by 5'RACE template switching, which also added a universal primer site and UMIs. One entry per CDR3 protein results from TCRdb running MiXCR on the 5' RACE reads. The sample lists a few hundred thousand distinct CDR3 sequences; around a sixth were seen once. The sequence was collected from a man between 18 and 35 years old who received the YFV17D yellow fever vaccine. The chain uses TRBV25-1 and TRBJ1-1; D is ambiguous. Source: PBMCs, taken about 5 days after the first yellow fever vaccination. This chain's CDR3 is CASSEYNTEAFF. As DNA, the CDR3 is TGTGCCAGCAGTGAATACAACACTGAAGCTTTCTTT.